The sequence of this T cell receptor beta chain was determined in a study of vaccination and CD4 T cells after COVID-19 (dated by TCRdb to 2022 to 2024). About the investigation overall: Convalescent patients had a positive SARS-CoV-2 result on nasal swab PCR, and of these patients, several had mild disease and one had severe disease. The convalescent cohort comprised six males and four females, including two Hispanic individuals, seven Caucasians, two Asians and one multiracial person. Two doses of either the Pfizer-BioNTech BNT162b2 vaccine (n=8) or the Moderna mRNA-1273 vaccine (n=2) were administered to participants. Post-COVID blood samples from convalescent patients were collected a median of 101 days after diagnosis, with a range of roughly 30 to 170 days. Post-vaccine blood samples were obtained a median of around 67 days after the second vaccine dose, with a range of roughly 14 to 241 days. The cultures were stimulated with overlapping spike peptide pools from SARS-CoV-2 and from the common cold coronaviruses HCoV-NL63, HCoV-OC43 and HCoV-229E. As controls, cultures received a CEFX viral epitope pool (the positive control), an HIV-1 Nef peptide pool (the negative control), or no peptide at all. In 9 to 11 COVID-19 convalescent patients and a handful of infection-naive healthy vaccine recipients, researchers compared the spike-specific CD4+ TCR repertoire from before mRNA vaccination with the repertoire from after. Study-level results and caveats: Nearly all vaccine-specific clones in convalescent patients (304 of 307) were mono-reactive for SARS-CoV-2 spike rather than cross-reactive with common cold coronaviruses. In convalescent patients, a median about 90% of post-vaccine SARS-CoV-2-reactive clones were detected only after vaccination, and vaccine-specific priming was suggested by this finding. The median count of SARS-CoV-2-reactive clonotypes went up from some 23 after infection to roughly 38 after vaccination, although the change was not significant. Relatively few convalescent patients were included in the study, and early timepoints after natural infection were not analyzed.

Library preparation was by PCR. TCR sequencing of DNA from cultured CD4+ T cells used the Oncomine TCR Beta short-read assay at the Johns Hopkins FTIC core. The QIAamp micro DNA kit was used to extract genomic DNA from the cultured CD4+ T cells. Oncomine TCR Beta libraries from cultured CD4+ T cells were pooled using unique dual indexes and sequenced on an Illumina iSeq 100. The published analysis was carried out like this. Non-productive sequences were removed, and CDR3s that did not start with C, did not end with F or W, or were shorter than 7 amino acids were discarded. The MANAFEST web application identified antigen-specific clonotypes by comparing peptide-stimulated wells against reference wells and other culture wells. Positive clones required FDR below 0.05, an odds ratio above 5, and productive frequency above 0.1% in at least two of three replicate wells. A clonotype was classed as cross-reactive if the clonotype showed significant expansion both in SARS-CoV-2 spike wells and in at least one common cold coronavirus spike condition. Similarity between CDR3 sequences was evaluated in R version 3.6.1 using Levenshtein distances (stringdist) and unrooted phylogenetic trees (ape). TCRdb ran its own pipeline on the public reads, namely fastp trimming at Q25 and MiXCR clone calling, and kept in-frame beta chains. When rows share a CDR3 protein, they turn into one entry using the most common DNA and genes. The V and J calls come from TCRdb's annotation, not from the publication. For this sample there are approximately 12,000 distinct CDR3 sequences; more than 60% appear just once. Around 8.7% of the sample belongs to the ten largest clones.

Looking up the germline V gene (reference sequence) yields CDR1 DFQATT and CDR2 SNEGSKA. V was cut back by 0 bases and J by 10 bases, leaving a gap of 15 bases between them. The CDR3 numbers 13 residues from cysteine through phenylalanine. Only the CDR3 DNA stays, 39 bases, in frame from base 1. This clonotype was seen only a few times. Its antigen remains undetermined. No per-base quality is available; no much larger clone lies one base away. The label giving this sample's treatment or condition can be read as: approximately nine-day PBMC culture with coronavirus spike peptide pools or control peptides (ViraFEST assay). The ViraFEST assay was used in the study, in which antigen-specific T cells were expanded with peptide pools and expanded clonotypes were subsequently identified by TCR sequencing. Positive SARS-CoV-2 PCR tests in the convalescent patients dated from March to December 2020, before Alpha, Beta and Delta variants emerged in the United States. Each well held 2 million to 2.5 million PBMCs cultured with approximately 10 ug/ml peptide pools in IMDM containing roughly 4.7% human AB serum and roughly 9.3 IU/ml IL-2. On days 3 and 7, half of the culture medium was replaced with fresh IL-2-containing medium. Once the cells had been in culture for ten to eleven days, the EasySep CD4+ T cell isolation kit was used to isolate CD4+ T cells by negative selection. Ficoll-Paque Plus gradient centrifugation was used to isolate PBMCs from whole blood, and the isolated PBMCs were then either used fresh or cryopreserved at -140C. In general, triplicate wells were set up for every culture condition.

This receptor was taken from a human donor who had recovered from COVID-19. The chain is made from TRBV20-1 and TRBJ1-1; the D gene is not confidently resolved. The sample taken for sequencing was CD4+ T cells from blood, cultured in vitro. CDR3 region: CSARDPAGMVAFF. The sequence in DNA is TGCAGTGCTAGAGATCCGGCGGGGATGGTAGCTTTCTTT.